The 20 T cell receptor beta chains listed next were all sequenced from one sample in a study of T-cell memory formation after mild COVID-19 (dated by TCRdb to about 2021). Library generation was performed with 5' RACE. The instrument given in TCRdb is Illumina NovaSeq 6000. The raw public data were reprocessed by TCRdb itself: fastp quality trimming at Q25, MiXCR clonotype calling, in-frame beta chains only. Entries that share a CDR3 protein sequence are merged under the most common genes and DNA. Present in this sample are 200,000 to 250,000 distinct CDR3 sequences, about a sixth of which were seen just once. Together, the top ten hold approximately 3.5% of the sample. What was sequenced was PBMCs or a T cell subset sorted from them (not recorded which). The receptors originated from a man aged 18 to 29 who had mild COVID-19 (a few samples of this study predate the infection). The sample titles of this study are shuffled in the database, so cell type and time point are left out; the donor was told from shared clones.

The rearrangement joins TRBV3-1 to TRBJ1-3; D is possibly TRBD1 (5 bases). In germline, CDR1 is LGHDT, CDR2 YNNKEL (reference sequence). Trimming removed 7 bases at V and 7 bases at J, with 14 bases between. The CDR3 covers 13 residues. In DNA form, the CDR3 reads TGTGCCAGCACCCAGGGTCTTTGGAACACCATATATTTT. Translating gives CASTQGLWNTIYF.

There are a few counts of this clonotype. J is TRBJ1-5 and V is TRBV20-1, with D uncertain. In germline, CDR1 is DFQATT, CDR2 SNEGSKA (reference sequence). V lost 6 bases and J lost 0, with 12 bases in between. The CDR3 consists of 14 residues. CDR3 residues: CSASTQISNQPQHF. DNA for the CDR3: TGCAGTGCCAGCACACAAATTAGCAATCAGCCCCAGCATTTT.

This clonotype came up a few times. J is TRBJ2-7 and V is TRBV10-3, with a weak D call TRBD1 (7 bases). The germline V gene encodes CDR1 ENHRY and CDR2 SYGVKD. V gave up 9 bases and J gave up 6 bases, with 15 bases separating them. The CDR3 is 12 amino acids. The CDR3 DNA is TGTGCCATGGGGACAGCGGGTCCCGAGCAGTACGTC. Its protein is CAMGTAGPEQYV.

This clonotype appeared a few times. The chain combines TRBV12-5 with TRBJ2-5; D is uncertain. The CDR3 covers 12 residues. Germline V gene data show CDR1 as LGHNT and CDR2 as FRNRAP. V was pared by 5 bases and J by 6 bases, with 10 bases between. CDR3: CASGPQPQTQYF. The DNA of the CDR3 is TGTGCTAGTGGTCCACAACCACAGACCCAGTACTTC.

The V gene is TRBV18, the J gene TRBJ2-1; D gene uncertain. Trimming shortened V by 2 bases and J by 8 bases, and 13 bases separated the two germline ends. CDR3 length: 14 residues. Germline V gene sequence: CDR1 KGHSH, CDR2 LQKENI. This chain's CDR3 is CASSPRQRLHEQFF. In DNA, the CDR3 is TGTGCCAGCTCACCAAGGCAGAGATTACATGAGCAGTTCTTC.

CDR3 residues: CASSRRGPDTQYF. The CDR3 bases are TGTGCCAGCAGCAGGCGGGGACCAGATACGCAGTATTTT. The chain couples TRBV2 to TRBJ2-3; a weak D match, TRBD2 (6 bases). Germline values: CDR1 SNHLY, CDR2 FYNNEI. The CDR3 consists of 13 residues. The germline V and J ends were trimmed by 6 bases and 4 bases, with 11 bases remaining between them.

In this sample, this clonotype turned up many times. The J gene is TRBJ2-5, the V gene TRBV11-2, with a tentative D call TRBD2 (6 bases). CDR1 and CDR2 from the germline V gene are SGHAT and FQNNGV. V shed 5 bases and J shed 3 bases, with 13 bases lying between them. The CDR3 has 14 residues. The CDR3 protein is CASSQGLHEETQYF. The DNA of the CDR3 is TGTGCCAGCAGCCAAGGACTACACGAAGAGACCCAGTACTTC.

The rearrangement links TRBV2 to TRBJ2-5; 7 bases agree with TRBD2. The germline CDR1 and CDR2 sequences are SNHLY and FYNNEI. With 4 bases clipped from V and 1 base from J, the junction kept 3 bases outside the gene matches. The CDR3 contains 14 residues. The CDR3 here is CASSAAGRQETQYF. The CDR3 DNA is TGTGCCAGCAGTGCAGCGGGGCGCCAAGAGACCCAGTACTTC. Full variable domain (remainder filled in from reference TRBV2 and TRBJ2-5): EPEVTQTPSHQVTQMGQEVILRCVPISNHLYFYWYRQILGQKVEFLVSFYNNEISEKSEIFDDQFSVERPDGSNFTLKIRSTKLEDSAMYFCASSAAGRQETQYFGPGTRLLVL.

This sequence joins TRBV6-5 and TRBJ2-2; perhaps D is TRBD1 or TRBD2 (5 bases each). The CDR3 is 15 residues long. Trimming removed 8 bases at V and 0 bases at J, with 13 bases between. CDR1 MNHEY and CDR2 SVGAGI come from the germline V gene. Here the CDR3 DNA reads TGTGCCAGCGCGCTCGGGACGGCGAACACCGGGGAGCTGTTTTTT. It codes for CASALGTANTGELFF.

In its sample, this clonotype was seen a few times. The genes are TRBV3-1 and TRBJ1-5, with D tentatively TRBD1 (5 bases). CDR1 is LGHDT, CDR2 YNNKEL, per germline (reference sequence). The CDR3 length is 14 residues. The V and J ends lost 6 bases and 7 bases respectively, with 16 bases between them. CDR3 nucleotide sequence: TGTGCCAGCAGTTTCCAGGGTCAGGGACAGCCCCAGCATTTT. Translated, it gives CASSFQGQGQPQHF.

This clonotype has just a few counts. The CDR3 protein is CASSLAVFLVGRASYEQYV. The DNA of the CDR3 is TGTGCCAGCAGCTTGGCCGTATTCTTGGTTGGCAGAGCCTCCTACGAGCAGTACGTC. V gene TRBV5-6 combines with J gene TRBJ2-7, with D unresolved. CDR3 length: 19 amino acids. V was pared by 0 bases and J by 0 bases, with 22 bases between. Germline V gene lookup returns CDR1 SGHDT and CDR2 YYEEEE.

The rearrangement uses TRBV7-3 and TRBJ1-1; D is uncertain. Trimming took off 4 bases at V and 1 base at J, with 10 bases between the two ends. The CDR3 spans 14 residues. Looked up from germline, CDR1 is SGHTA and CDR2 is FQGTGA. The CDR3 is CASSSGSWNTEAFF. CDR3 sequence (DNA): TGTGCCAGCAGCTCGGGCAGTTGGAACACTGAAGCTTTCTTT. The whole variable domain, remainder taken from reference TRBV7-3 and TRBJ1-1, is GAGVSQTPSNKVTEKGKYVELRCDPISGHTALYWYRQSLGQGPEFLIYFQGTGAADDSGLPNDRFFAVRPEGSVSTLKIQRTERGDSAVYLCASSSGSWNTEAFFGQGTRLTVV.

For the CDR3, the DNA is TGTGCCAGCAGCGGGGCCCCTCATTCACCCCTCCACTTT. It yields the protein CASSGAPHSPLHF. The chain has TRBV12-3 or TRBV12-4 and TRBJ1-6; possible D gene TRBD1, 5 bases. V was cut by 6 bases and J by 8 bases, with 11 bases left in between. The CDR3 is 13 residues long.

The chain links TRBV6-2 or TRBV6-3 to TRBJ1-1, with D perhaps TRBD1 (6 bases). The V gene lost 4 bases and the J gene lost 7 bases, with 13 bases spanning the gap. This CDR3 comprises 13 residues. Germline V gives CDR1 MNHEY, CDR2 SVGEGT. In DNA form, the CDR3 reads TGTGCCAGCAGTTCAAACAGGGCCGGTGAAGCTTTCTTT. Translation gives CASSSNRAGEAFF.

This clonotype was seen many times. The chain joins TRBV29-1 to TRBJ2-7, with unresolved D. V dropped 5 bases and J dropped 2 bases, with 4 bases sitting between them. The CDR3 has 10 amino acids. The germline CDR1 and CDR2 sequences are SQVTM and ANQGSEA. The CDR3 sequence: CSVIPYEQYV. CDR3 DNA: TGCAGCGTTATTCCCTACGAGCAGTACGTC.

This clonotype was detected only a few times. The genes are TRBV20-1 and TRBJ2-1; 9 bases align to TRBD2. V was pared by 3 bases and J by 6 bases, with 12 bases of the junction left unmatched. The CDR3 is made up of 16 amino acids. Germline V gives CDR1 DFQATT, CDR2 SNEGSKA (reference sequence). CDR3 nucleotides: TGCAGTGCTAGTGATCAAATGGCTAGCGGGGTCAATGAGCAGTTCTTC. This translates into CSASDQMASGVNEQFF.

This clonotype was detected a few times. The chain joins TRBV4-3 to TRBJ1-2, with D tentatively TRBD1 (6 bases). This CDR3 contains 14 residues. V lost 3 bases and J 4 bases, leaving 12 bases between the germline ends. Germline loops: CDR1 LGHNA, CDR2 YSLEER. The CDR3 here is CASSHRDNPYGYTF. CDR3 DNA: TGCGCCAGCAGCCACCGGGACAACCCCTATGGCTACACCTTC.

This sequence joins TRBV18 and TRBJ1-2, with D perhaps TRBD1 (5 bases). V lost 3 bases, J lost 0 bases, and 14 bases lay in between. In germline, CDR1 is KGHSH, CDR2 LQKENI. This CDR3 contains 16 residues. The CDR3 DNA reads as TGTGCCAGCTCACCTGGAGGAGACAGAGCTAACTATGGCTACACCTTC. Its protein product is CASSPGGDRANYGYTF.

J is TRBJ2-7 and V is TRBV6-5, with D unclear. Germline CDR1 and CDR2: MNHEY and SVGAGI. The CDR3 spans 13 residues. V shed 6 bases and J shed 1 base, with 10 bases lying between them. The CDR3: CASRPDGSYEQYF. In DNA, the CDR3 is TGTGCCAGCAGACCTGACGGTTCCTACGAGCAGTACTTC.

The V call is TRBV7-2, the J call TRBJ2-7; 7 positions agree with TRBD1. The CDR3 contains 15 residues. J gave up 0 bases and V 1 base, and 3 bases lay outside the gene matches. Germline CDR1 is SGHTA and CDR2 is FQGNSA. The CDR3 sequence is CASSLVAGGSYEQYF. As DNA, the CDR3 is TGTGCCAGCAGCTTAGTTGCAGGGGGCTCCTACGAGCAGTACTTC.